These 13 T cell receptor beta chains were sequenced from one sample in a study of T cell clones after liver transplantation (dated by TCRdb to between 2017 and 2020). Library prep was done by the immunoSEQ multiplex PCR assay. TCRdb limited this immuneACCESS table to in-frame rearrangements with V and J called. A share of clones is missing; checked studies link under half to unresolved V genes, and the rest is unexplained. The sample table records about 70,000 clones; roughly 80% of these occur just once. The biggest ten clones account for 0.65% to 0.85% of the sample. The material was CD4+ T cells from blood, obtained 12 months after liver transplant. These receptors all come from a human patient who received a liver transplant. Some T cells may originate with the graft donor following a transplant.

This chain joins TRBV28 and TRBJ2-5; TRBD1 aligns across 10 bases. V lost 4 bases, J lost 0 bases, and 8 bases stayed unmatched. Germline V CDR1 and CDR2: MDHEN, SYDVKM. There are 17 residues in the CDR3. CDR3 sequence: CASSWVRTGGDQETQYF. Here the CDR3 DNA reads TGTGCCAGCAGTTGGGTCCGGACAGGGGGAGACCAAGAGACCCAGTACTTC. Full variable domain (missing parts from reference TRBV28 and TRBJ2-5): DVKVTQSSRYLVKRTGEKVFLECVQDMDHENMFWYRQDPGLGLRLIYFSYDVKMKEKGDIPEGYSVSREKKERFSLILESASTNQTSMYLCASSWVRTGGDQETQYFGPGTRLLVL.

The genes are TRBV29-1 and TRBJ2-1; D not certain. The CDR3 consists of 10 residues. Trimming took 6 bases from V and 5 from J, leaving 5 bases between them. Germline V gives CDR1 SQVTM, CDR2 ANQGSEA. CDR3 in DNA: TGCAGCGTCGCTGACAATGAGCAGTTCTTC. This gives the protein CSVADNEQFF.

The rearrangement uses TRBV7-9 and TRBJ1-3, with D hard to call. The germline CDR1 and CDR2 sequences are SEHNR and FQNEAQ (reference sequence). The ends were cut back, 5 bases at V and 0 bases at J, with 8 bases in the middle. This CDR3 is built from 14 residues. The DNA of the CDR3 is TGTGCCAGCAGCGCACCAAGCTCTGGAAACACCATATATTTT. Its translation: CASSAPSSGNTIYF.

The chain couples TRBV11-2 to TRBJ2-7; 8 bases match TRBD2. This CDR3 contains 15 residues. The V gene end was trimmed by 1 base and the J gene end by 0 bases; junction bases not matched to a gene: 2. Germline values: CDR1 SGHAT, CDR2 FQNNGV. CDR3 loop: CASSLVSGSSYEQYF. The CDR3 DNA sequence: TGTGCCAGCAGCTTAGTAAGCGGGAGCTCCTACGAGCAGTACTTC.

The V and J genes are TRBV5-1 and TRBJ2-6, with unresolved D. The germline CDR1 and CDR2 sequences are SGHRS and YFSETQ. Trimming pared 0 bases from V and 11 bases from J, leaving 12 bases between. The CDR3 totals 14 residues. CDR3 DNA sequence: TGCGCCAGCAGCTTGGGGTCTATGAGAGACGTCCTGACTTTC. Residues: CASSLGSMRDVLTF.

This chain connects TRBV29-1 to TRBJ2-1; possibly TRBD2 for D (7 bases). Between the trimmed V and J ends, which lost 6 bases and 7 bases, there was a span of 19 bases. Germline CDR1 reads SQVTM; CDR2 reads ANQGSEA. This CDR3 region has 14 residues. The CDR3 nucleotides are TGCAGCGTGACCGGGGAGGGGGGATTAAATGAGCAGTTCTTC. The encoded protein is CSVTGEGGLNEQFF.

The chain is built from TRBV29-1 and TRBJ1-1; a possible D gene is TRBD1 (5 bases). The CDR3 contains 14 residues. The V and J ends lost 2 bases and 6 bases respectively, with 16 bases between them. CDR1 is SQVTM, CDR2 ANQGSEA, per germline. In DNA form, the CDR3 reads TGCAGCGTTGAAATTCTGGGAGGGGCCCCTGAAGCTTTCTTT. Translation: CSVEILGGAPEAFF.

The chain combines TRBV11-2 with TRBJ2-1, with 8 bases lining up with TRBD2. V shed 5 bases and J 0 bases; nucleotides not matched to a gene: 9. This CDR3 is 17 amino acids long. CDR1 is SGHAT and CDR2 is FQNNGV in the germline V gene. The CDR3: CASSRRTGGDSYNEQFF. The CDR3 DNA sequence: TGTGCCAGCAGCCGCAGGACGGGGGGGGACTCCTACAATGAGCAGTTCTTC.

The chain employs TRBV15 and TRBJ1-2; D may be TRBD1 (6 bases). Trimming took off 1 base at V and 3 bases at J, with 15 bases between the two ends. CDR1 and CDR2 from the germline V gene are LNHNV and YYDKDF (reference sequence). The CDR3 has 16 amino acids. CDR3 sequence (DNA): TGTGCCACCAGCAGAGCCGGCCCGGGGGGCCACTATGGCTACACCTTC. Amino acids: CATSRAGPGGHYGYTF. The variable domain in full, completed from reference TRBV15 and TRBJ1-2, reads DAMVIQNPRYQVTQFGKPVTLSCSQTLNHNVMYWYQQKSSQAPKLLFHYYDKDFNNEADTPDNFQSRRPNTSFCFLDIRSPGLGDTAMYLCATSRAGPGGHYGYTFGSGTRLTVV.

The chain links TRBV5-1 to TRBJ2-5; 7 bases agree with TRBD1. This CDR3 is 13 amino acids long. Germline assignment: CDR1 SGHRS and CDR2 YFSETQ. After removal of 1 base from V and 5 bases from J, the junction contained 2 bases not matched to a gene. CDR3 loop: CASSLQQGETQYF. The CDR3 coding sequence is TGCGCCAGCAGCTTGCAACAGGGGGAGACCCAGTACTTC.

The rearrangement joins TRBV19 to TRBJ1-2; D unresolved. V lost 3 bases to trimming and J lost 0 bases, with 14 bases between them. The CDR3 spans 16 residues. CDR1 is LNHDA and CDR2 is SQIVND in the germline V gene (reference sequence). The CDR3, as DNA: TGTGCCAGTAGTATTTCCCTCCTAGGAGCTAACTATGGCTACACCTTC. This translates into CASSISLLGANYGYTF.

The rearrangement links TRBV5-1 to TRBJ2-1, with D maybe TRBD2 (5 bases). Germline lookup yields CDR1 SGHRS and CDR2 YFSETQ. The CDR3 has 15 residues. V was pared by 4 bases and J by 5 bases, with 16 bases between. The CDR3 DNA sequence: TGCGCCAGCAGCACCCGGACTCGTGGTGACAATGAGCAGTTCTTC. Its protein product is CASSTRTRGDNEQFF.

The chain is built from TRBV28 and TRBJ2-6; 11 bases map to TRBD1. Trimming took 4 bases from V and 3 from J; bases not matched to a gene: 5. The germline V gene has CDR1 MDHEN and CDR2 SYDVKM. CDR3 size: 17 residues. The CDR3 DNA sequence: TGTGCCAGCAGTTCCGGACAGGGGGCGCGTGGGGCCAACGTCCTGACTTTC. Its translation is CASSSGQGARGANVLTF.